This record covers a single T cell receptor (beta chain). This clonotype was seen a handful of times. It lacks a known antigen. No much larger clonotype is one base removed from it; base qualities were not supplied. Graves' hyperthyroidism was defined as stable when no progression to ophthalmopathy occurred over 18 months of follow-up. The hyperthyroidism patients were between 18 and 65 years old and newly diagnosed, with a disease duration of less than 2 months. Any patient with an uncontrolled infection, another autoimmune disease, pregnancy or lactation was excluded. Diagnoses were established on the basis of clinical symptoms, serum thyroxine and TRAb, thyroid ultrasound, and orbital computed tomography. Ficoll-Paque density gradient centrifugation was used to isolate PBMCs from about 9 ml of fresh peripheral blood. Total RNA was extracted using Trizol reagent, and RNA quality was assessed on an Agilent 2100 Bioanalyzer.

The germline V gene yields SGHRS for CDR1 and YFSETQ for CDR2. The CDR3 starts with the cysteine, ends with the phenylalanine, and has 15 residues. The entry retains the CDR3 DNA only, 45 bases that are in frame from base 1. The junction shows trimming of 2 bases on V and 1 base on J, and the gene matches do not reach 4 bases of it. Amplification of TCR beta CDR3 regions was carried out from RNA transcripts. The first round of RT-PCR for the TCR CDR3 was performed with the HTBI primer set and the Qiagen OneStep RT-PCR kit. A second multiplex PCR round built the libraries, followed by size selection and purification. The libraries were sequenced on an Illumina HiSeq2000 using paired-end 100 bp reads. The authors' analysis ran thus. Raw data were processed with SOAPnuke, discarding reads with adapters, uncalled bases, mean Phred below 15, or no exact constant-primer or identifier match. High-quality paired reads were merged using COPE v1.2.5, and each unique nucleotide sequence was defined as a clonotype. MiTCR v1.1 was used to align the clonotypes against IMGT TRBV, TRBD and TRBJ reference segments. The analysis was restricted to V-J combinations with a frequency above 0.0001, which together covered approximately 99% of the repertoires. A TCS score was defined as the ratio of F50 (clonal expansion) to E x V (chaos), with BLOSUM62-based TCRdist applied between CDR3 peptides within each V-J. Welch's t-statistics and random forest reduced roughly 540 V-J features to some 14, which were used in a naive Bayes classifier (R e1071). TCRdb itself trimmed the public reads at Q25 with fastp, ran MiXCR and retained productive beta chains. Identical CDR3 protein sequences are pooled into one entry, listed with their most common genes and DNA. The V and J calls here are based on TCRdb, not the publication. Across this sample there are approximately 360,000 distinct CDR3 sequences, with more than 20% seen only once. Over 70% of the sample is held by the ten biggest clonotypes.

This sample was taken from a study of T cells in Graves' hyperthyroidism and ophthalmopathy (dated by TCRdb to about 2019). At the level of the whole study: Peripheral blood samples were taken at the time of initial diagnosis, prior to any treatment. The paper describes TCR Vbeta CDR3 sequencing of around 140 peripheral blood samples, made up of about 41 ophthalmopathy patients, around 78 hyperthyroidism patients and 17 progressor patients. To identify distinguishing TCR V-J signatures, a discovery cohort of 95 to 100 patients was used, comprising some 45 with Graves' ophthalmopathy and around 60 with stable Graves' hyperthyroidism. Prospective prediction of ophthalmopathy was tested in an independent validation cohort of fewer than 20 hyperthyroidism patients and some 17 patients who later progressed to ophthalmopathy. The roughly 91 discovery patients were randomly split 7:3 into training and test sets. In roughly six Graves' hyperthyroidism patients, the study also compared T-cell repertoires from thyroid tissue with T-cell repertoires from blood. Once sampling was done, hyperthyroidism patients were given methimazole at a starting dose of 30 mg daily, whereas ophthalmopathy patients were given high-dose intravenous methylprednisolone. Points the paper makes about the study in general: No statistical method was used to fix the sample size in advance, and group allocation was not hidden from the investigators. In cross-validation, a model built on a 13 V-J signature told ophthalmopathy apart from stable hyperthyroidism with about 90% sensitivity and approximately 84% specificity, and in testing the same model reached 80%/75%. In validation, progression to ophthalmopathy was predicted by the model with around 71% sensitivity and around 75% specificity, a median of approximately 6.5 months before onset. Most expanded thyroid clonotypes (frequency above 0.001) were also detected in blood, suggesting blood repertoires may reflect thyroid immune responses.

In this chain, TRBV5-1 is recombined with TRBJ1-1, with 8 bases aligning to TRBD1. Sequencing used blood. The source of this sequence is a man aged 45-65 years with Graves' hyperthyroidism. The CDR3 is CASSFQDRGNTEAFF. In nucleotide form, the sequence is TGCGCCAGCAGCTTTCAAGACAGGGGGAACACTGAAGCTTTCTTT.